What follows is one T cell receptor (beta chain) and its context. This CDR3 is built from 11 residues. With 6 bases removed from V and 8 bases from J, the gap between germline ends came to 13 bases. In germline, CDR1 is DFQATT, CDR2 SNEGSKA (reference sequence). The sample comes from a study of shared T cell receptors in the human thymus. This table comes from immunoSEQ multiplex PCR, and its TCRdb copy is limited to in-frame clones, with some not included. The table shows some 700,000 clones, with 80% to 90% occurring only once. This sample was shared with a second study, whose subject was human thymus T cells.

The sequencing sample was made of thymocytes. The V gene is TRBV20-1, the J gene TRBJ1-2; D call uncertain. This receptor was obtained from a girl in the first two years of life with a congenital heart defect. CDR3 nucleotides: TGCAGTGCCGAGGAGGGAATCGGCTACACCTTC. This translates into CSAEEGIGYTF.